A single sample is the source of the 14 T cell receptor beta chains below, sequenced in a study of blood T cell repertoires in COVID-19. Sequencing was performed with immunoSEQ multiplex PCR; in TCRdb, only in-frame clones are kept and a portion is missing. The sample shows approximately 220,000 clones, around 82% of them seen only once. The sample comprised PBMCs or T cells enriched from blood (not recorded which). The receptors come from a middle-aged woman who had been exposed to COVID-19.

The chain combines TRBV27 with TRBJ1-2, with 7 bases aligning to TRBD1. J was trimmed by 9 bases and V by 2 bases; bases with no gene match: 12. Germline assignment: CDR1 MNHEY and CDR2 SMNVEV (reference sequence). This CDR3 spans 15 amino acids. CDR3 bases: TGTGCCAGCAGTTTAGTCCCAGGGGGGAGCGGAAGCTACACCTTC. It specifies CASSLVPGGSGSYTF.

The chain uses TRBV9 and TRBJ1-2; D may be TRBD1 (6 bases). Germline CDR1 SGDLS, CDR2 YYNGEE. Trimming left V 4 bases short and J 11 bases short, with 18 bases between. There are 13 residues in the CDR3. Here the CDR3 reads CASSPTPRGGYTF. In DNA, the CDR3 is TGTGCCAGCAGCCCTACCCCTAGGGGGGGGTACACCTTC. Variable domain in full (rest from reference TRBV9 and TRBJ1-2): DSGVTQTPKHLITATGQRVTLRCSPRSGDLSVYWYQQSLDQGLQFLIQYYNGEERAKGNILERFSAQQFPDLHSELNLSSLELGDSALYFCASSPTPRGGYTFGSGTRLTVV.

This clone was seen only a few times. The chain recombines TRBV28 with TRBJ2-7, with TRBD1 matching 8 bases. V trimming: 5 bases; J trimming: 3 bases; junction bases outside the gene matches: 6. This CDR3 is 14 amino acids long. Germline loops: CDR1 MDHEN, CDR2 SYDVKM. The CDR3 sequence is CASSAGTGFYEQYF. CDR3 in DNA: TGTGCCAGCAGTGCCGGGACAGGCTTCTACGAGCAGTACTTC.

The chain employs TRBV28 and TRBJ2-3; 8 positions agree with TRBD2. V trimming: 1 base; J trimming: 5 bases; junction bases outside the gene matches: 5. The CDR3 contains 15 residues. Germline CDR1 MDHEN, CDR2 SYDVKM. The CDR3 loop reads CASSLYSGARDTQYF. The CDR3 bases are TGTGCCAGCAGTTTATATAGCGGGGCCAGAGATACGCAGTATTTT.

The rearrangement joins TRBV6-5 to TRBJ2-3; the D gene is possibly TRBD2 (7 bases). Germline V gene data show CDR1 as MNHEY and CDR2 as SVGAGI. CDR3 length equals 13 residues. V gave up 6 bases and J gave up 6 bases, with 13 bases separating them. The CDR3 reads CASSPGGADTQYF. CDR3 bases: TGTGCCAGCAGCCCGGGGGGCGCCGATACGCAGTATTTT.

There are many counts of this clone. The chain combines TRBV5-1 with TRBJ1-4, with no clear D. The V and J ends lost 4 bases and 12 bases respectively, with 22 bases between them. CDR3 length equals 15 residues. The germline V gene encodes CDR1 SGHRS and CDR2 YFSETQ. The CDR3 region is CASSRRTGDATELFF. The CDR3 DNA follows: TGCGCCAGCAGCCGGAGGACGGGCGACGCTACCGAACTGTTTTTT. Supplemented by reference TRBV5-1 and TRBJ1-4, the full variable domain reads KAGVTQTPRYLIKTRGQQVTLSCSPISGHRSVSWYQQTPGQGLQFLFEYFSETQRNKGNFPGRFSGRQFSNSRSEMNVSTLELGDSALYLCASSRRTGDATELFFGSGTQLSVL.

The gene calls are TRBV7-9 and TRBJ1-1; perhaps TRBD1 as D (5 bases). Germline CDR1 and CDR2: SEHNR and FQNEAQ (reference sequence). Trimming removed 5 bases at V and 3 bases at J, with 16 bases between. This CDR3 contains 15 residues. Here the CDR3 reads CASSASRGTDTEAFF. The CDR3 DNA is TGTGCCAGCAGCGCCTCCCGCGGGACGGACACTGAAGCTTTCTTT.

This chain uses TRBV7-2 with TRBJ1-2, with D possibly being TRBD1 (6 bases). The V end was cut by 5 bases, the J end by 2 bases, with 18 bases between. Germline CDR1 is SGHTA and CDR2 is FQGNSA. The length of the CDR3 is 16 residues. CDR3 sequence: CASSTANRASNYGYTF. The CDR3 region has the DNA TGTGCCAGCAGCACGGCAAACAGGGCCTCCAACTATGGCTACACCTTC.

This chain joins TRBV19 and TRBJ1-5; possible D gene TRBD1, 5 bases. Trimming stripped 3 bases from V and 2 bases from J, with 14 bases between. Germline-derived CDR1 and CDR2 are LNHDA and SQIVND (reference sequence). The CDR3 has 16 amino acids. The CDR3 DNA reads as TGTGCCAGTAGTATTGCCGGGGGGGAGGGCAATCAGCCCCAGCATTTT. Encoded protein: CASSIAGGEGNQPQHF.

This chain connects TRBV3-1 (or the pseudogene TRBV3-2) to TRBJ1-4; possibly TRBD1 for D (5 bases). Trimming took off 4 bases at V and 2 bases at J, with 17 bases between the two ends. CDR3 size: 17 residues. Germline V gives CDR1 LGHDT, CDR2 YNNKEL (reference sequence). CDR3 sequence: CASSRSTERPTNEKLFF. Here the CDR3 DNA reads TGTGCCAGCAGCCGCTCGACAGAACGTCCGACTAATGAAAAACTGTTTTTT.

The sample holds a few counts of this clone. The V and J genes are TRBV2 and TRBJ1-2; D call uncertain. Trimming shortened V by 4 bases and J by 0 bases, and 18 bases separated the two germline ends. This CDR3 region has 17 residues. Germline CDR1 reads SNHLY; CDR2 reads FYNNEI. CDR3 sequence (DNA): TGTGCCAGCAGTGGACCCCTTTTCCGCGGCGCTAACTATGGCTACACCTTC. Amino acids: CASSGPLFRGANYGYTF. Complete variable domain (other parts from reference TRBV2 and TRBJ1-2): EPEVTQTPSHQVTQMGQEVILRCVPISNHLYFYWYRQILGQKVEFLVSFYNNEISEKSEIFDDQFSVERPDGSNFTLKIRSTKLEDSAMYFCASSGPLFRGANYGYTFGSGTRLTVV.

Here the CDR3 reads CATSRTGGATTNEKLFF. CDR3 nucleotides: TGTGCCACCAGCAGAACAGGGGGCGCGACAACTAATGAAAAACTGTTTTTT. The gene calls are TRBV15 and TRBJ1-4; 9 bases line up with TRBD1. The CDR3 covers 17 residues. Trimming cost V 2 bases and J 0 bases; bases outside gene matches: 4. Germline CDR1 reads LNHNV; CDR2 reads YYDKDF (reference sequence).

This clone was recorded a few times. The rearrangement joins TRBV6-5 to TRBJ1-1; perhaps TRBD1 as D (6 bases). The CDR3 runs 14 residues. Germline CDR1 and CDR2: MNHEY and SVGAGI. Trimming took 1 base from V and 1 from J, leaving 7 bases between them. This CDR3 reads CASSYLGGNTEAFF. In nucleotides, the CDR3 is TGTGCCAGCAGTTACTTAGGGGGGAACACTGAAGCTTTCTTT.

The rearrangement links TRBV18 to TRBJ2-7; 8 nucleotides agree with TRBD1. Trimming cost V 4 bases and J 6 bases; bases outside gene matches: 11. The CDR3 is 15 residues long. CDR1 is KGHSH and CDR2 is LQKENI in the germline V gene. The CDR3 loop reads CASSLTSGQVIEQYF. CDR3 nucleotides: TGTGCCAGCTCACTTACTTCGGGACAGGTAATCGAGCAGTACTTC.